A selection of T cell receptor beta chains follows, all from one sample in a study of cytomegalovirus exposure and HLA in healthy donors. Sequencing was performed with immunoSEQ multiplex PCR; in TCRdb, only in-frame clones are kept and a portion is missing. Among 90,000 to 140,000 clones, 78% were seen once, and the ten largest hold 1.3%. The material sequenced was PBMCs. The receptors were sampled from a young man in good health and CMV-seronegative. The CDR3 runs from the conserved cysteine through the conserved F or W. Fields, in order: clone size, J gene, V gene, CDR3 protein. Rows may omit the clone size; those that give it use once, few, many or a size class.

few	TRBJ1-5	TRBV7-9	CASSLAESQPQHF
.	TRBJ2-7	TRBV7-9	CASSYLIGNRDGAHEQYF
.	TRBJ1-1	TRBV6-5	CASSYRWDRNTEAFF
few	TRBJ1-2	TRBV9	CASSGPQDNYGYTF
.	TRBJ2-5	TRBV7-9	CASSSGLARETQYF
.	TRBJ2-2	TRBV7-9	CASSWGQSNTGELFF
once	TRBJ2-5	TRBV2	CASREGLAETQYF
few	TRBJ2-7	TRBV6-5	CASSYLLGTSAYEQYF
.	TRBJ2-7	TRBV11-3	CASSSEASGVYEQYF
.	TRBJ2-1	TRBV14	CASSSTTGVVVQFF
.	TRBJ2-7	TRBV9	CASSVGAGVIYEQYF
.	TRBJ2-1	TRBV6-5	CASSYTVRSSYNEQFF
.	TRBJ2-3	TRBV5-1	CASSFAGGNTDTQYF
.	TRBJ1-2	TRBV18	CASSIQGENYGYTF
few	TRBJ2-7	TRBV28	CASSFDRGPYTYEQYF
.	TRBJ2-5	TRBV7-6	CASSFSGEQQETQYF
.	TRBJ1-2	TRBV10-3	CAISDMNYGYTF
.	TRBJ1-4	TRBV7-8	CASSWDRDATNEKLFF
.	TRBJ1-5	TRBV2	CASSVPGTGLGQPQHF
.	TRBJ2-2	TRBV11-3	CASSFGTGGTGELFF
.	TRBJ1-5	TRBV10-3	CAISGGTGREQPQHF
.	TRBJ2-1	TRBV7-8	CASSSRLAGAYNEQFF
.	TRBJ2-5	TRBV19	CASTRNSGGGGTQYF
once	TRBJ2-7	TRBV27	CASSFRLAGAHSYEQYF
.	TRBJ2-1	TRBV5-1	CASSLGLAGSPNEQFF
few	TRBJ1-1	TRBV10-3	CAILESMNTEAFF
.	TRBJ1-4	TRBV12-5	CASGLRRASNEKLFF
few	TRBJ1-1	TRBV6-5	CASSYSYEGAEAFF
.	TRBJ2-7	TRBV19	CASSIGTGFSYEQYF
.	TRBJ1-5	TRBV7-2	CASSLAPGGLQPQHF
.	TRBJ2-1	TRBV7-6	CASSPIPGGVSYNEQFF
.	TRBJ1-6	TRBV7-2	CASSGRGASLSPLHF
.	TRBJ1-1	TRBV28	CASSSRQNEAFF
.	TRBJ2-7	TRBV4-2	CASSQDWLAGAYEQYF
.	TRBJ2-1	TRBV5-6	CASSFGGSNEQFF
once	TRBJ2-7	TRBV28	CASRPGPPLVYF
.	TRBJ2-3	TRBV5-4	CASSLQGERDTQYF
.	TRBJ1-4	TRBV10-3	CAISELQKEEKLFF
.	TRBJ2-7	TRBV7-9	CASSWTVTAPYEQYF
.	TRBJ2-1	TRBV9	CASSVVLGLAGLGNYNEQFF
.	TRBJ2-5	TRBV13	CASSYGQARVGTQYF
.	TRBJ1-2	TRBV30	CAFTGAPSSGYTF
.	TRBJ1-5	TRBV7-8	CASRKTGAVGNQPQHF
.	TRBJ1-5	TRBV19	CASTPDRGKNQPQHF
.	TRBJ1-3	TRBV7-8	CASSQGQGVVSGNTIYF
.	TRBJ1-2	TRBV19	CASTSLTNANYGYTF
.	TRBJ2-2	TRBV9	CASSPPGQGTGELFF
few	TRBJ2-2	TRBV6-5	CASRTGMDTGELFF
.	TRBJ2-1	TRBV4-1	CASSQDQATVEQFF
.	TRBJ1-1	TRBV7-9	CASSRLGTDEAFF
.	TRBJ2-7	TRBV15	CATGRLGLAGRSYEQYF
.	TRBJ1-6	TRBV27	CASSLSETGGGSPLHF
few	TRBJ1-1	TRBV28	CASSSSRRLNTEAFF